This entry lists 8 T cell receptor beta chains sequenced from one sample in a study of radiotherapy plus CTLA-4 blockade in lung cancer. The repertoire was sequenced with immunoSEQ multiplex PCR; TCRdb's copy has only in-frame clones and lacks some. The table lists over 60,000 clones, around nine tenths of them singletons. Sequencing was performed on peripheral blood, taken from a patient treated with radiotherapy plus ipilimumab. The receptors originated from a human donor with non-small cell lung cancer who had stable disease on radiotherapy plus ipilimumab.

This chain joins TRBV6-5 and TRBJ2-1; weak D call: TRBD2 (6 bases). Trimming took 6 bases from V and 6 from J, leaving 15 bases between them. The length of the CDR3 is 14 residues. CDR1 is MNHEY and CDR2 is SVGAGI in the germline V gene. CDR3 bases: TGTGCCAGCAGCTCCGGGACTGGGCTCAATGAGCAGTTCTTC. As protein: CASSSGTGLNEQFF.

The chain joins TRBV27 to TRBJ1-4; the D gene is possibly TRBD1 (6 bases). The CDR3 runs to 14 residues. The V end lost 6 bases, the J end lost 11 bases, and 19 bases lay between the germline ends. The germline V gene encodes CDR1 MNHEY and CDR2 SMNVEV (reference sequence). The CDR3 region is CASSPQPGQGKLFF. CDR3 nucleotide sequence: TGTGCCAGCAGCCCCCAGCCGGGCCAGGGGAAACTGTTTTTT. Variable domain in full (rest from reference TRBV27 and TRBJ1-4): EAQVTQNPRYLITVTGKKLTVTCSQNMNHEYMSWYRQDPGLGLRQIYYSMNVEVTDKGDVPEGYKVSRKEKRNFPLILESPSPNQTSLYFCASSPQPGQGKLFFGSGTQLSVL.

The V call is TRBV30, the J call TRBJ2-2; 8 nucleotides align to TRBD1. Germline CDR1 is GTSNPN and CDR2 is SVGIG (reference sequence). Germline trimming cut 4 bases from V and 6 bases from J; bases unmatched to any gene: 22. The CDR3 has 19 residues. CDR3 region: CAWTSYLNGQGAYAGELFF. The CDR3 DNA reads as TGTGCCTGGACTTCCTACCTTAATGGGCAGGGGGCATATGCCGGGGAGCTGTTTTTT.

This clone was detected once. This chain connects TRBV5-1 to TRBJ2-2; no reliable D call. The CDR3 covers 13 residues. Germline values: CDR1 SGHRS, CDR2 YFSETQ. Between the trimmed V and J ends, which lost 6 bases and 3 bases, there was a span of 9 bases. The CDR3 sequence is CASNIQDTGELFF. The CDR3 DNA reads as TGCGCCAGCAACATACAAGACACCGGGGAGCTGTTTTTT.

This clone counts as medium-sized. The chain joins TRBV5-8 to TRBJ2-7; either TRBD1 or TRBD2 may supply D (7 bases each). The CDR3 runs 15 residues. Trimming removed 0 bases from V and 2 bases from J, with 12 bases in between. The germline CDR1 and CDR2 sequences are SGHTS and YDEGEE. The CDR3 sequence is CASSLGQGGAYEQYF. The CDR3 DNA reads as TGTGCCAGCAGCTTGGGGCAGGGGGGGGCCTACGAGCAGTACTTC.

The rearrangement joins TRBV28 to TRBJ2-5; the match to TRBD2 covers 13 bases. Unmatched junction bases numbered 2, after V lost 6 bases and J lost 1 base. The CDR3 is 15 residues long. Germline CDR1 and CDR2: MDHEN and SYDVKM. CDR3 amino acids: CASRGLAGIQETQYF. The CDR3 region has the DNA TGTGCCAGCAGGGGACTAGCGGGAATCCAAGAGACCCAGTACTTC.

The sample holds one count of this clone. This chain links TRBV5-1 with TRBJ2-1; 13 bases are a match to TRBD2. Unmatched junction bases numbered 2, after V lost 2 bases and J lost 0 bases. Germline V gene sequence: CDR1 SGHRS, CDR2 YFSETQ. The CDR3 runs 17 residues. CDR3 loop: CASSFWTSGSSYNEQFF. The CDR3 DNA sequence: TGCGCCAGCAGCTTCTGGACTAGCGGGAGCTCCTACAATGAGCAGTTCTTC.

The V and J genes are TRBV7-8 and TRBJ2-7; 8 nucleotides agree with TRBD1. From germline, CDR1 is SGHVS and CDR2 FQNEAQ. The ends lost 1 base at V and 5 bases at J; junction bases unmatched: 19. The CDR3 runs 19 residues. CDR3 in DNA: TGTGCCAGCAGCTTAGGGCGGGCCCCACCCTGGACAGGGAGCCACGAGCAGTACTTC. The encoded protein is CASSLGRAPPWTGSHEQYF.